This is a list of T cell receptor beta chains from one sample in a study of CD8 T cell repertoires and HIV-1 epitope variants. Profiled with immunoSEQ multiplex PCR; TCRdb holds only in-frame clones, not every one. The sample lists roughly 4,500 clones; about 66% were seen once. No antigen has been identified for these receptors. Material: cultured CD8+ T cells derived from PBMCs. The receptor set was obtained from a male donor with HIV. CDR3s include the opening cysteine and the closing phenylalanine or tryptophan. D genes are given only for firm matches. Not every row has a clone size; where given, it reads once, few, many or a size class.

clone size,J gene,D gene,CDR3 length,V gene,CDR3 DNA,CDR3 protein
NA,TRBJ1-1,TRBD1,14,TRBV28,TGTGCCAGCACCTTACAGGGGGCAGGCACTGAAGCTTTCTTT,CASTLQGAGTEAFF
NA,TRBJ2-3,TRBD2,16,TRBV28,TGTGCCAGCAGTCCCACCATAGCGGGGGAAACAGATACGCAGTATTTT,CASSPTIAGETDTQYF
NA,TRBJ2-3,NA,15,TRBV5-1,TGCGCCAGCAGCTTGGGGCTAGTGAGTACAGATACGCAGTATTTT,CASSLGLVSTDTQYF
NA,TRBJ2-1,NA,13,TRBV6-5,TGTGCCAGCACCTCGGGATACTACAATGAGCAGTTCTTC,CASTSGYYNEQFF
NA,TRBJ2-2,TRBD1,14,TRBV2,TGTGCCAGCGGGAGACAGGGGGTAGCCGGGGAGCTGTTTTTT,CASGRQGVAGELFF
NA,TRBJ1-2,NA,13,TRBV19,TGTGCCAGTACCACCCCGGGGGGGTATGGCTACACCTTC,CASTTPGGYGYTF
NA,TRBJ2-3,NA,14,TRBV11-2,TGTGCCAGCAGCCTAAACCGAGGACCAGATACGCAGTATTTT,CASSLNRGPDTQYF
once,TRBJ1-1,NA,13,TRBV4-3,TGCGCCAGCAGCCCCTCGAGGACTGCTGAAGCTTTCTTT,CASSPSRTAEAFF
few,TRBJ2-1,NA,15,TRBV27,TGTGCCAGCAGTTCCCTCCCCGGGGACTACAATGAGCAGTTCTTC,CASSSLPGDYNEQFF
NA,TRBJ2-7,TRBD2,16,TRBV5-4,TGTGCCAGCAGCTCTGGGGGGGACCCGAACTCCTACGAGCAGTACTTC,CASSSGGDPNSYEQYF
NA,TRBJ2-1,TRBD2,16,TRBV7-6,TGTGCCAGCAGCTTTGGGGGTCGCGGGGGGAAGGATGAGCAGTTCTTC,CASSFGGRGGKDEQFF
NA,TRBJ2-1,NA,15,TRBV28,TGTGCCAGCAGTTTCGAGGGGGGGCTTTACAATGAGCAGTTCTTC,CASSFEGGLYNEQFF
NA,TRBJ2-2,NA,14,TRBV6-6,TGTGCCAGCAGTCGGACCGTTAACACCGGGGAGCTGTTTTTT,CASSRTVNTGELFF
few,TRBJ2-2,NA,15,TRBV12-5,TGTGCTAGTGGTACCGGGACACAAAACACCGGGGAGCTGTTTTTT,CASGTGTQNTGELFF
NA,TRBJ2-7,TRBD2,15,TRBV6-1,TGTGCCAGCAGTGTTGAGCGGGGGCTAAGCCACGAGCAGTACTTC,CASSVERGLSHEQYF
NA,TRBJ2-1,NA,16,TRBV5-1,TGCGCCAGCAGCAGCGGGACAACCCCCTCCTACAATGAGCAGTTCTTC,CASSSGTTPSYNEQFF
NA,TRBJ1-1,TRBD1,13,TRBV19,TGTGCCAGTAAGGTAACAGGGGTCCCTGAAGCTTTCTTT,CASKVTGVPEAFF
NA,TRBJ2-3,TRBD2,14,TRBV7-9,TGTGCGGCCGGGGCTAGCGGGAATACAGATACGCAGTATTTT,CAAGASGNTDTQYF
NA,TRBJ1-2,NA,12,TRBV6-1,TGTGCCAGCAGTGAGGGCAGAGGTGGCTACACCTTC,CASSEGRGGYTF